These T cell receptor beta chains were read from a single sample in a study of T cells in Graves' hyperthyroidism and ophthalmopathy. TCRdb used MiXCR to reprocess the multiplex PCR reads, holding one entry per CDR3 protein. This table holds under 400,000 distinct CDR3 sequences, roughly 18% found once. The sequencing sample was made of blood. These receptors all stem from a woman aged 45-65 years with Graves' hyperthyroidism. CDR3s include the opening cysteine and the closing phenylalanine or tryptophan. Each record gives: clone size, J gene, V gene, D gene, CDR3 protein, CDR3 DNA. The D gene is left open where the match is weak. Not every row has a clone size; where given, it reads once, few, many or a size class.

many,TRBJ2-3,TRBV30,-,CAWSADGTSTDTQYF,TGTGCCTGGAGCGCGGACGGAACTAGCACAGATACGCAGTATTTT
-,TRBJ1-1,TRBV4-1,-,CASSPNRGRNTEAFF,TGCGCCAGCAGCCCGAACAGAGGGCGGAACACTGAAGCTTTCTTT
many,TRBJ2-1,TRBV7-9,TRBD1,CASIARTGGHEQFF,TGTGCCAGCATTGCCCGGACAGGGGGCCATGAGCAGTTCTTC
few,TRBJ1-1,TRBV29-1,-,CSGGGQEGEAFF,TGCAGCGGGGGGGGGCAGGAGGGTGAAGCTTTCTTT
many,TRBJ2-1,TRBV18,TRBD1,CASSPGQGEFF,TGTGCCAGCTCCCCTGGACAGGGAGAGTTCTTC
many,TRBJ2-7,TRBV2,-,CASRGGASYEQYF,TGTGCCAGCAGGGGGGGCGCGTCCTACGAGCAGTACTTC
many,TRBJ2-5,TRBV18,-,CASSPGLEETQYF,TGTGCCAGCTCACCGGGACTTGAAGAGACCCAGTACTTC
many,TRBJ2-1,TRBV2,-,CASSYRGPEYNEQFF,TGTGCCAGCAGTTACCGGGGACCCGAGTACAATGAGCAGTTCTTC
many,TRBJ2-3,TRBV11-2,-,CASSLHSRSDTQYF,TGTGCCAGCAGCTTACATTCGAGGAGCGATACGCAGTATTTT
-,TRBJ1-4,TRBV6-1,-,CASSYGAGNEKLFF,TGTGCCAGCAGTTACGGCGCGGGAAATGAAAAACTGTTTTTT
many,TRBJ2-3,TRBV7-9,-,CASSLPDGTDTQYF,TGTGCCAGCAGCTTGCCCGATGGGACAGATACGCAGTATTTT
few,TRBJ1-5,TRBV11-2,-,CASSLGRRTDRGQPQHF,TGTGCCAGCAGCTTAGGACGTAGGACGGACCGCGGCCAGCCCCAGCATTTT
-,TRBJ2-6,TRBV6-1,-,CASSRRSGANVLTF,TGTGCCAGCAGTAGGCGCTCTGGGGCCAACGTCCTGACTTTC
-,TRBJ2-3,TRBV5-1,-,CASRDTDTQYF,TGCGCCAGCAGGGACACAGATACGCAGTATTTT
many,TRBJ1-3,TRBV18,-,CASSPPSSSGNTIYF,TGTGCCAGCTCACCACCGAGTAGCTCTGGAAACACCATATATTTT
many,TRBJ2-7,TRBV7-2,-,CASSFGSTAYEQYF,TGTGCCAGCAGCTTCGGAAGTACGGCGTACGAGCAGTACTTC
few,TRBJ1-6,TRBV5-1,-,CASSLVQGENSPLHF,TGCGCCAGCAGCTTGGTACAGGGAGAGAATTCACCCCTCCACTTT
-,TRBJ2-2,TRBV27,-,CASSSRDGMTGELFF,TGTGCCAGCAGTTCCCGGGACGGGATGACCGGGGAGCTGTTTTTT
-,TRBJ1-2,TRBV28,-,CASSLSVGGRYTF,TGTGCCAGCAGTTTATCCGTCGGGGGTCGGTACACCTTC
-,TRBJ1-5,TRBV19,-,CASTNWVSNQPQHF,TGTGCCAGTACGAACTGGGTTAGCAATCAGCCCCAGCATTTT
few,TRBJ2-1,TRBV13,-,CASSFGTQSGNEQFF,TGTGCCAGCAGCTTCGGGACGCAAAGCGGCAATGAGCAGTTCTTC
many,TRBJ1-2,TRBV28,TRBD1,CASTPGTVNYGYTF,TGTGCCAGCACCCCTGGGACAGTGAACTATGGCTACACCTTC
-,TRBJ2-4,TRBV15,TRBD1,CATSRDPSRQGSKNIQYF,TGTGCCACCAGCAGAGACCCCTCTAGACAGGGCTCCAAAAACATTCAGTACTTC
-,TRBJ2-2,TRBV7-3,-,CASSPLAPPGELFF,TGTGCCAGCAGCCCCCTCGCCCCGCCCGGGGAGCTGTTTTTT
few,TRBJ1-1,TRBV20-1,-,CSASRMGVDTEAFF,TGCAGTGCTAGCCGTATGGGCGTGGACACTGAAGCTTTCTTT
-,TRBJ2-7,TRBV27,TRBD1,CASCIGQGAYEQYF,TGTGCCAGTTGTATCGGACAGGGGGCCTACGAGCAGTACTTC
many,TRBJ2-3,TRBV11-2,-,CASSLGRRGEGTTDTQYF,TGTGCCAGCAGCTTGGGGAGGCGGGGTGAGGGGACCACAGATACGCAGTATTTT
-,TRBJ1-2,TRBV19,-,CASTGDGYGYTF,TGTGCCAGTACAGGGGACGGCTATGGCTACACCTTC
-,TRBJ2-2,TRBV4-1,-,CASSLGLGQYTGELFF,TGCGCCAGCAGCTTAGGGCTGGGACAATACACCGGGGAGCTGTTTTTT
many,TRBJ2-3,TRBV5-1,-,CASSLVQGTDTQYF,TGCGCCAGCAGCTTGGTGCAGGGAACAGATACGCAGTATTTT
-,TRBJ2-5,TRBV7-9,TRBD2,CASSLVAGGGETQYF,TGTGCCAGCAGCTTAGTAGCGGGAGGAGGAGAGACCCAGTACTTC
-,TRBJ1-3,TRBV12-3/TRBV12-4,-,CASSLVNYGRTGNTIYF,TGTGCCAGCAGTTTAGTGAATTACGGGAGAACTGGAAACACCATATATTTT
many,TRBJ2-5,TRBV5-1,-,CASSPQEASGTQYF,TGCGCCAGCAGCCCCCAGGAGGCATCTGGGACCCAGTACTTC
few,TRBJ2-2,TRBV20-1,TRBD1,CSARGQGVTGELFF,TGCAGTGCCCGGGGACAGGGTGTCACCGGGGAGCTGTTTTTT
many,TRBJ1-2,TRBV20-1,-,CSAGTSNYGYTF,TGCAGTGCGGGAACAAGTAACTATGGCTACACCTTC
-,TRBJ2-7,TRBV7-6,TRBD2,CASSHRGILAGDSYEQYF,TGTGCCAGCAGCCACCGAGGGATACTAGCGGGGGACTCCTACGAGCAGTACTTC
few,TRBJ1-2,TRBV10-2,-,CASSRGAHNYGYTF,TGCGCCAGCAGTCGGGGGGCGCATAACTATGGCTACACCTTC
few,TRBJ2-7,TRBV27,-,CASSLRPQTLLSYEQYF,TGTGCCAGCAGTTTAAGGCCTCAGACACTACTTTCCTACGAGCAGTACTTC
many,TRBJ1-1,TRBV20-1,TRBD1,CSAPGQGMNTEAFF,TGCAGTGCCCCGGGACAGGGGATGAACACTGAAGCTTTCTTT
-,TRBJ1-2,TRBV4-1,TRBD1,CASSQPIDRDDGYTF,TGCGCCAGCAGCCAACCCATTGACAGGGACGACGGCTACACCTTC
few,TRBJ2-7,TRBV3-1,TRBD1,CATSPRGQATYEQYF,TGTGCCACCTCCCCAAGGGGACAGGCGACCTACGAGCAGTACTTC
-,TRBJ1-5,TRBV9,-,CASSVGGLQPQHF,TGTGCCAGCAGCGTAGGGGGGCTTCAGCCCCAGCATTTT
-,TRBJ2-2,TRBV9,-,CASSVGEGTTGELFF,TGTGCCAGCAGCGTAGGAGAGGGAACCACCGGGGAGCTGTTTTTT
-,TRBJ2-5,TRBV27,TRBD2,CASSYGTSGKTQYF,TGTGCCAGCAGTTACGGGACTAGCGGCAAGACCCAGTACTTC
many,TRBJ2-5,TRBV27,-,CASSLGLAAETQYF,TGTGCCAGCAGTTTAGGTCTGGCAGCGGAGACCCAGTACTTC
many,TRBJ2-7,TRBV2,TRBD2,CASSDVTSESSYEQYF,TGTGCCAGCAGTGATGTGACTAGCGAAAGCTCCTACGAGCAGTACTTC
few,TRBJ1-1,TRBV6-1,-,CASSLNRGGGSTEAFF,TGTGCCAGCAGTCTGAATCGGGGGGGGGGTAGCACTGAAGCTTTCTTT